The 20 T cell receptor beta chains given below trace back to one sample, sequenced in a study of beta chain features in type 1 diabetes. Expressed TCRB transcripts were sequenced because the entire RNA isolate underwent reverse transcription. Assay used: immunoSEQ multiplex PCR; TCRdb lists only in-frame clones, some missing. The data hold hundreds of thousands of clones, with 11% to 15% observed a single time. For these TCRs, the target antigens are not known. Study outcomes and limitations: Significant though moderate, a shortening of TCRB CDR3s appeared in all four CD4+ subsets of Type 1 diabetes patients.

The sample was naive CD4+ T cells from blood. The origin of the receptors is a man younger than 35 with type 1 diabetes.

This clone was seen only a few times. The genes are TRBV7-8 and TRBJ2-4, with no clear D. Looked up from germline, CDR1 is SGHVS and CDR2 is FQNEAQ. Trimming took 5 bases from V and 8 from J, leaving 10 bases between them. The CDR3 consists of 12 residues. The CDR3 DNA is TGTGCCAGCAGCCAAAGGGATTACATTCAGTACTTC. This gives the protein CASSQRDYIQYF.

The chain's CDR3 is CASSLWGGEDGEQYF. The CDR3 coding sequence is TGTGCCAGCAGTTTATGGGGAGGGGAGGACGGCGAGCAGTACTTC. J is TRBJ2-7 and V is TRBV28, with 7 bases lining up with TRBD2. The J segment lost 6 bases and the V segment lost 0 bases, leaving 8 bases of the junction unmatched. CDR1 is MDHEN, CDR2 SYDVKM, per germline. The CDR3 sequence is 15 residues long.

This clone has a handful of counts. The CDR3 loop reads CASSYGYGFGETQYF. In nucleotides, the CDR3 is TGTGCCAGCAGTTACGGCTACGGTTTCGGGGAGACCCAGTACTTC. The chain couples TRBV6-5 to TRBJ2-5; D gene uncertain. Per germline, CDR1 MNHEY and CDR2 SVGAGI. Trimming removed 2 bases at V and 5 bases at J, with 15 bases between. The CDR3 has 15 residues.

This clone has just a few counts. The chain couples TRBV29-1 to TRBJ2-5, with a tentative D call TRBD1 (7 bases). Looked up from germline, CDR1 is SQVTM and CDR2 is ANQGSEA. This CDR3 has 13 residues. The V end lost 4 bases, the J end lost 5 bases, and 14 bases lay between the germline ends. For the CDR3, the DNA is TGCAGCGTTGGATTGCCAGGGGGGGAGACCCAGTACTTC. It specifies CSVGLPGGETQYF. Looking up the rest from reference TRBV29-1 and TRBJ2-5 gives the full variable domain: SAVISQKPSRDICQRGTSLTIQCQVDSQVTMMFWYRQQPGQSLTLIATANQGSEATYESGFVIDKFPISRPNLTFSTLTVSNMSPEDSSIYLCSVGLPGGETQYFGPGTRLLVL.

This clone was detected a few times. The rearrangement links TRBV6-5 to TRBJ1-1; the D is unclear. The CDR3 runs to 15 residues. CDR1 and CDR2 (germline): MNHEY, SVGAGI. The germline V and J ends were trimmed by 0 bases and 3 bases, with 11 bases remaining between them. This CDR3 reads CASSYSNKADTEAFF. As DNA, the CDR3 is TGTGCCAGCAGTTACTCGAATAAGGCGGACACTGAAGCTTTCTTT.

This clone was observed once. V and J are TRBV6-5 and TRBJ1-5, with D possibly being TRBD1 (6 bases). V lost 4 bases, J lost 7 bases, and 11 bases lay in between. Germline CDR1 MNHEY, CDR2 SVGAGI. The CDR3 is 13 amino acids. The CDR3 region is CASSSTGMQPQHF. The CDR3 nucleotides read TGTGCCAGCAGTTCTACAGGGATGCAGCCCCAGCATTTT.

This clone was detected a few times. CDR3 residues: CASSGLGLAFRYEQYF. CDR3 DNA sequence: TGTGCCAGCAGTGGTCTGGGGCTAGCGTTCCGCTACGAGCAGTACTTC. The V call is TRBV25-1, the J call TRBJ2-7; possibly TRBD2 for D (6 bases). The CDR3 covers 16 residues. V was shortened by 4 bases and J by 3 bases, with 19 bases between the two germline ends. CDR1 is MGHDK and CDR2 is SYGVNS in the germline V gene.

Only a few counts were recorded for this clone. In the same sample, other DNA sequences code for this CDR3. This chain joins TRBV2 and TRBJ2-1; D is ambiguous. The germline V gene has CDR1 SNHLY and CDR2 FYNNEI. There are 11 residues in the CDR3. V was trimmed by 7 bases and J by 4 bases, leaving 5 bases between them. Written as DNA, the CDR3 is TGTGCCAGCACCTCTTACAATGAGCAGTTCTTC. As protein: CASTSYNEQFF. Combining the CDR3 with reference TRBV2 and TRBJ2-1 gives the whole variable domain EPEVTQTPSHQVTQMGQEVILRCVPISNHLYFYWYRQILGQKVEFLVSFYNNEISEKSEIFDDQFSVERPDGSNFTLKIRSTKLEDSAMYFCASTSYNEQFFGPGTRLTVL.

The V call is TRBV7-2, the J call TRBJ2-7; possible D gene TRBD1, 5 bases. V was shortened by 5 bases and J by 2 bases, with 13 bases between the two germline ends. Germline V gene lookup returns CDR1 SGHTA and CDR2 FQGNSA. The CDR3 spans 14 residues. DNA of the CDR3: TGTGCCAGCAGCCGTGCGACAGAAGCCTACGAGCAGTACTTC. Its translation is CASSRATEAYEQYF.

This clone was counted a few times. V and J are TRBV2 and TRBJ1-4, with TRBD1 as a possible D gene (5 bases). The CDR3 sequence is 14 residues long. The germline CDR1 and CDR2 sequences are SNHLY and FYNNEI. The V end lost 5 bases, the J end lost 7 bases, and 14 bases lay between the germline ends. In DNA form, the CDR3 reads TGTGCCAGCAGTCAAGGGACGTCAAGTGAAAAACTGTTTTTT. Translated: CASSQGTSSEKLFF.

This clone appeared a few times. CDR3 sequence reads: CASSLMSSNEQFF. The CDR3 nucleotides read TGTGCCAGCAGCTTAATGTCTTCCAATGAGCAGTTCTTC. The chain joins TRBV7-2 to TRBJ2-1, with D unresolved. This CDR3 contains 13 residues. Trimming stripped 2 bases from V and 6 bases from J, with 8 bases between. Germline CDR1 is SGHTA and CDR2 is FQGNSA.

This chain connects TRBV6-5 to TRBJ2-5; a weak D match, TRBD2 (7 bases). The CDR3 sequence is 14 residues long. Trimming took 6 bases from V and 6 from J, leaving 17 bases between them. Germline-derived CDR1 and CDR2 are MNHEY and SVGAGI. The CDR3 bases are TGTGCCAGCAGCAAGGGGCGGGGGCAGAAGACCCAGTACTTC. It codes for CASSKGRGQKTQYF.

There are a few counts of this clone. CDR3 loop: CAIRDSWSTTILGSNGYTF. The CDR3 DNA follows: TGTGCCATCAGGGACAGCTGGTCTACCACCATACTAGGGTCTAATGGCTACACCTTC. The rearrangement uses TRBV10-3 and TRBJ1-2; tentative D call: TRBD1 (6 bases). V gave up 6 bases and J gave up 6 bases, with 32 bases separating them. CDR1 is ENHRY, CDR2 SYGVKD, per germline. The CDR3 has 19 amino acids.

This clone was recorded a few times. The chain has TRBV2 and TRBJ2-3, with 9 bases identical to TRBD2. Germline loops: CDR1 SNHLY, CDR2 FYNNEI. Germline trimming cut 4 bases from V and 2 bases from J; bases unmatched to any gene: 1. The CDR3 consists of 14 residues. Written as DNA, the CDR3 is TGTGCCAGCAGTGGACTAGCGGCCACAGATACGCAGTATTTT. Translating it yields CASSGLAATDTQYF.

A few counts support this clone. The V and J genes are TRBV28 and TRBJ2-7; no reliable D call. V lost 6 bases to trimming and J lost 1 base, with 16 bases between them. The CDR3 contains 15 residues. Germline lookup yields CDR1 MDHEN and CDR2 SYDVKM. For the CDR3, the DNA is TGTGCCAGCAGCCTATCAGGCGCACCATCCTACGAGCAGTACTTC. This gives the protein CASSLSGAPSYEQYF.

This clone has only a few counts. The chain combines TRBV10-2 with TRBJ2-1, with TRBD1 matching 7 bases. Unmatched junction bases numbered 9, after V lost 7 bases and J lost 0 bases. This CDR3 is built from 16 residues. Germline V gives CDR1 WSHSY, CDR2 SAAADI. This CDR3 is CASTDRQGSSYNEQFF. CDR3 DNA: TGCGCCAGCACCGACCGACAGGGAAGCTCCTACAATGAGCAGTTCTTC.

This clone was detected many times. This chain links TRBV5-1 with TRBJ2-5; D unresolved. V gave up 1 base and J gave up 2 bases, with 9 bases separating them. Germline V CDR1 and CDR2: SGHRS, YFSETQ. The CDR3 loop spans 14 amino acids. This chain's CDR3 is CASSLLGSQETQYF. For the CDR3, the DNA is TGCGCCAGCAGCTTGCTGGGCTCTCAAGAGACCCAGTACTTC. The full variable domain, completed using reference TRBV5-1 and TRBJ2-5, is KAGVTQTPRYLIKTRGQQVTLSCSPISGHRSVSWYQQTPGQGLQFLFEYFSETQRNKGNFPGRFSGRQFSNSRSEMNVSTLELGDSALYLCASSLLGSQETQYFGPGTRLLVL.

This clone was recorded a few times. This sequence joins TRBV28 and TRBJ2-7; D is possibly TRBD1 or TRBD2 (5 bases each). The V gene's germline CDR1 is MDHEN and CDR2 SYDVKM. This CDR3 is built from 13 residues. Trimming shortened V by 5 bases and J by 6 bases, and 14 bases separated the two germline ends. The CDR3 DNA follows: TGTGCCAGCAGTCCTGGGACGTGGGCCGAGCAGTACTTC. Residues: CASSPGTWAEQYF.

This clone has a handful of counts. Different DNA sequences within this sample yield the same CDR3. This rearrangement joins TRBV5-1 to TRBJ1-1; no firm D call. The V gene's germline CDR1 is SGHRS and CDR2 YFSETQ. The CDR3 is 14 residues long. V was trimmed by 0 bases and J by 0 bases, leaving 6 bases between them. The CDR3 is CASSLGTVNTEAFF. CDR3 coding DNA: TGCGCCAGCAGCTTGGGAACAGTGAACACTGAAGCTTTCTTT.

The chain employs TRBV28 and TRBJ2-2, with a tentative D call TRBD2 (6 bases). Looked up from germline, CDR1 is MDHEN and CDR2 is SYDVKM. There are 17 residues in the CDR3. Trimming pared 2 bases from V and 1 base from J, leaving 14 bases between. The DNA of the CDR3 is TGTGCCAGCAGTTTACTTTCGGGGGTCCTGAACACCGGGGAGCTGTTTTTT. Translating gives CASSLLSGVLNTGELFF.